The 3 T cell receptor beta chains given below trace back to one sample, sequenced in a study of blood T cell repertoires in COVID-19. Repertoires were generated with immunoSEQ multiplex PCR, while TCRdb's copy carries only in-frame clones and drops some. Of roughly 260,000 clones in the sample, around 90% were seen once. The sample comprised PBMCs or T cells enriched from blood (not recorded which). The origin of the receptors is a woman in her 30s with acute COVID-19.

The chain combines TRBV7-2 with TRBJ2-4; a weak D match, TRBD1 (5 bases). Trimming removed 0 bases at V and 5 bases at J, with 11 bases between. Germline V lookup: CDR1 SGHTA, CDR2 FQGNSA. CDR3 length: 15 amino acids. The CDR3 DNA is TGTGCCAGCAGCTTAGCGTCAGGGTCCGAAAACATTCAGTACTTC. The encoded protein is CASSLASGSENIQYF.

The CDR3 is CASSLVATTSYNEQFF. The CDR3 coding sequence is TGTGCCAGCAGCTTGGTAGCCACAACCTCCTACAATGAGCAGTTCTTC. This chain uses TRBV7-2 with TRBJ2-1; D is unclear. The CDR3 consists of 16 residues. V was trimmed by 3 bases and J by 0 bases, leaving 12 bases between them. Germline assignment: CDR1 SGHTA and CDR2 FQGNSA.

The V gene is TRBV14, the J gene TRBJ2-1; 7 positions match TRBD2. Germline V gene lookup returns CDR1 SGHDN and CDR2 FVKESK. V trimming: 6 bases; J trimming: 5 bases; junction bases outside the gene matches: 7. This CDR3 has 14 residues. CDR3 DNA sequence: TGTGCCAGCAGAGACGGACTAGTTGACAATGAGCAGTTCTTC. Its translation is CASRDGLVDNEQFF.